Each of the 30 T cell receptor beta chains below was sequenced from the same sample in a study of beta chain features in type 1 diabetes. Whole-study findings and limits: Among all four CD4+ subsets, Type 1 diabetes patients had TCRB CDR3s that were moderately but significantly shorter.

The antigens of these receptors remain unknown. The entirety of the isolated RNA underwent reverse transcription, so expressed TCRB transcripts were sequenced. Assay used: immunoSEQ multiplex PCR; TCRdb lists only in-frame clones, some missing. The sample lists 600,000 or so clones, more than 13% occurring once. Source material: naive CD4+ T cells from blood. These receptors all stem from a man younger than 35 with type 1 diabetes.

This clone has only a few counts. This rearrangement joins TRBV2 to TRBJ2-3; tentatively, D is TRBD2 (5 bases). Trimming cost V 6 bases and J 0 bases, with 10 bases left between them. The CDR3 covers 14 residues. Germline V gene sequence: CDR1 SNHLY, CDR2 FYNNEI. Here the CDR3 DNA reads TGTGCCAGCAGAAGTAGCGCCAGCACAGATACGCAGTATTTT. This translates into CASRSSASTDTQYF.

The chain joins TRBV5-1 to TRBJ1-1, with D unclear. V was cut by 4 bases and J by 1 base, with 11 bases left in between. Looked up from germline, CDR1 is SGHRS and CDR2 is YFSETQ. CDR3 length: 14 amino acids. The DNA of the CDR3 is TGCGCCAGCAGCCCAGGAACACAGAACACTGAAGCTTTCTTT. This codes for CASSPGTQNTEAFF. Complete variable domain (other parts from reference TRBV5-1 and TRBJ1-1): KAGVTQTPRYLIKTRGQQVTLSCSPISGHRSVSWYQQTPGQGLQFLFEYFSETQRNKGNFPGRFSGRQFSNSRSEMNVSTLELGDSALYLCASSPGTQNTEAFFGQGTRLTVV.

This clone appeared a few times. The chain joins TRBV6-5 to TRBJ1-2; D perhaps matches TRBD1 (6 bases). The length of the CDR3 is 16 residues. Germline V CDR1 and CDR2: MNHEY, SVGAGI. V lost 0 bases, J lost 7 bases, and 18 bases lay in between. The CDR3 loop reads CASSYSMVGGGFGYTF. For the CDR3, the DNA is TGTGCCAGCAGTTACTCGATGGTCGGGGGCGGGTTTGGCTACACCTTC.

This chain connects TRBV5-1 to TRBJ1-1; D possibly corresponds to TRBD1 (5 bases). Looked up from germline, CDR1 is SGHRS and CDR2 is YFSETQ. The germline V and J ends were trimmed by 4 bases and 2 bases, with 12 bases remaining between them. The CDR3 runs to 14 residues. This chain's CDR3 is CASSRQNLNTEAFF. The CDR3 DNA sequence: TGCGCCAGCAGCCGACAGAATCTTAACACTGAAGCTTTCTTT.

This sequence joins TRBV7-2 and TRBJ2-1, with 8 positions matching TRBD2. Per germline, CDR1 SGHTA and CDR2 FQGNSA. The CDR3 consists of 16 residues. Losses at the gene ends were 1 base for V and 4 bases for J; bases not matched to a gene: 6. The CDR3 nucleotides are TGTGCCAGCAGCTTAGATATCCTAGCGGGTTACAATGAGCAGTTCTTC. It encodes CASSLDILAGYNEQFF. Combining the CDR3 with reference TRBV7-2 and TRBJ2-1 gives the whole variable domain GAGVSQSPSNKVTEKGKDVELRCDPISGHTALYWYRQSLGQGLEFLIYFQGNSAPDKSGLPSDRFSAERTGGSVSTLTIQRTQQEDSAVYLCASSLDILAGYNEQFFGPGTRLTVL.

This sequence joins TRBV30 and TRBJ2-7; D ambiguous. The CDR3 runs 13 residues. Germline assignment: CDR1 GTSNPN and CDR2 SVGIG (reference sequence). V gave up 3 bases and J gave up 0 bases, with 9 bases separating them. CDR3 residues: CAWRARSSYEQYF. The CDR3 DNA is TGTGCCTGGAGGGCTAGAAGCTCCTACGAGCAGTACTTC.

This clone was observed a few times. The gene calls are TRBV29-1 and TRBJ2-5, with D possibly TRBD1 on 6 matching bases. Germline assignment: CDR1 SQVTM and CDR2 ANQGSEA. This CDR3 spans 14 amino acids. V lost 8 bases to trimming and J lost 1 base, with 17 bases between them. The CDR3, as DNA: TGCAGCATTAAACAGGGTTCCCTCCAAGAGACCCAGTACTTC. As protein: CSIKQGSLQETQYF.

The table lists this clone with a few counts. This sequence joins TRBV7-2 and TRBJ1-3, with D possibly TRBD1 on 6 matching bases. Germline lookup yields CDR1 SGHTA and CDR2 FQGNSA. Trimming cost V 4 bases and J 4 bases, with 17 bases left between them. There are 16 residues in the CDR3. CDR3 DNA: TGTGCCAGCAGCTCCCTCCAGGGGTCCGAGGGAAACACCATATATTTT. It specifies CASSSLQGSEGNTIYF.

This clone occurred a few times. This chain joins TRBV2 and TRBJ1-1; no clear D. The germline CDR1 and CDR2 sequences are SNHLY and FYNNEI. The CDR3 is made up of 15 amino acids. V lost 2 bases and J 1 base, leaving 11 bases between the germline ends. The CDR3 bases are TGTGCCAGCAGTGAACGGTGGGGAGGGAACACTGAAGCTTTCTTT. Translating it yields CASSERWGGNTEAFF.

V usage is TRBV21-1 and J usage is TRBJ2-3. TRBV21-1 is a recognized pseudogene. The CDR3 consists of 14 residues. CDR3 DNA: TGTGCCAGCAGCAAAGTTAAGCAGTCAGATACGCAGTATTTT. Its protein product is CASSKVKQSDTQYF.

This clone has only a few counts. The rearrangement uses TRBV4-3 and TRBJ2-1, with a possible D match to TRBD2 (7 bases). Germline CDR1 reads LGHNA; CDR2 reads YSLEER. The V end lost 3 bases, the J end lost 1 base, and 16 bases lay between the germline ends. The CDR3 sequence is 17 residues long. The CDR3 loop reads CASSQSRSGTSYNEQFF. For the CDR3, the DNA is TGCGCCAGCAGCCAGTCGAGGAGCGGGACATCCTACAATGAGCAGTTCTTC.

This clone was found a few times. The chain uses TRBV9 and TRBJ2-3, with 8 bases identical to TRBD2. Per germline, CDR1 SGDLS and CDR2 YYNGEE. V shed 2 bases, J shed 4 bases, and the junction held 9 bases outside the gene matches. This CDR3 is built from 16 residues. The CDR3 DNA is TGTGCCAGCAGCGTCCCGAGCGGGGGAGATTCAGATACGCAGTATTTT. This codes for CASSVPSGGDSDTQYF.

This clone was detected a few times. V gene TRBV4-1 combines with J gene TRBJ1-1; no definite D call. In germline, CDR1 is MGHRA, CDR2 YSYEKL. The CDR3 sequence is 15 residues long. V lost 4 bases and J lost 0, with 12 bases in between. The CDR3 reads CASSLGGSVNTEAFF. CDR3 nucleotide sequence: TGCGCCAGCAGCCTAGGCGGCTCTGTGAACACTGAAGCTTTCTTT.

This sequence joins TRBV18 and TRBJ1-2; D unclear. The CDR3 is 15 amino acids. Trimming took 3 bases from V and 4 from J, leaving 15 bases between them. The V gene's germline CDR1 is KGHSH and CDR2 LQKENI. The CDR3 region is CASSPYGVKGYGYTF. In nucleotides, the CDR3 is TGTGCCAGCTCACCCTACGGGGTGAAGGGCTATGGCTACACCTTC.

This clone was seen a few times. Written as DNA, the CDR3 is TGCGCCAGCAGCCAAGATCGGACTAGCGGGGGCTCGCAAGAGACCCAGTACTTC. This translates into CASSQDRTSGGSQETQYF. The gene calls are TRBV4-1 and TRBJ2-5, with 13 bases identical to TRBD2. This CDR3 is 18 amino acids long. Per the germline V gene, CDR1 is MGHRA and CDR2 is YSYEKL. V was clipped by 0 bases and J by 2 bases; unmatched bases: 6.

The chain combines TRBV29-1 with TRBJ1-1; tentatively, D is TRBD1 (6 bases). V was cut by 7 bases and J by 3 bases, with 12 bases left in between. The CDR3 sequence is 12 residues long. CDR1 is SQVTM, CDR2 ANQGSEA, per germline. The CDR3 loop is CSALTGHTEAFF. The CDR3 region has the DNA TGCAGCGCTCTGACAGGTCACACTGAAGCTTTCTTT.

A remark on this clone: One junction end does not reproduce the germline sequence, and a read error may be involved. The chain carries TRBV29-1 and TRBJ2-1; maybe TRBD2 (6 bases). From germline, CDR1 is SQVTM and CDR2 ANQGSEA. CDR3 length: 15 amino acids. The CDR3 DNA follows: TGCAGCGTTGGGAACCGGAGGGCCTCCTCCAATGAGCAGTTCTTC. It encodes CSVGNRRASSNEQFF.

This clone has only a few counts. The V call is TRBV4-3, the J call TRBJ1-6; 9 bases fit TRBD1. The CDR3 contains 16 residues. The trim removed 0 bases at V and 7 bases at J, leaving 4 bases unmatched. Germline V lookup: CDR1 LGHNA, CDR2 YSLEER. The CDR3 is CASSQDLGTGNSPLHF. CDR3 coding DNA: TGCGCCAGCAGCCAAGATCTTGGGACAGGGAATTCACCCCTCCACTTT.

This clone was picked up a small number of times. J is TRBJ2-1 and V is TRBV4-2; tentative D call: TRBD2 (5 bases). The CDR3 covers 15 residues. The germline V gene encodes CDR1 LGHNA and CDR2 YNFKEQ. V was pared by 4 bases and J by 8 bases, with 18 bases between. The CDR3 DNA is TGTGCCAGCAGCCCTAGACTATTCGTTGTAGATGAGCAGTTCTTC. Translating it yields CASSPRLFVVDEQFF.

The rearrangement joins TRBV7-2 to TRBJ2-3; maybe TRBD2 (6 bases). The CDR3 extends over 15 amino acids. V was trimmed by 1 base and J by 6 bases, leaving 14 bases between them. The V gene's germline CDR1 is SGHTA and CDR2 FQGNSA. CDR3 amino acids: CASSLDAGKGDTQYF. DNA for the CDR3: TGTGCCAGCAGCTTAGATGCGGGGAAAGGGGATACGCAGTATTTT.

A few counts support this clone. The chain recombines TRBV5-1 with TRBJ2-7; maybe TRBD2 (6 bases). There are 14 residues in the CDR3. Germline lookup yields CDR1 SGHRS and CDR2 YFSETQ. V lost 3 bases and J lost 2, with 12 bases in between. The DNA for the CDR3 is TGCGCCAGCAGCTCCCTAGGGACTGCCTACGAGCAGTACTTC. Protein product: CASSSLGTAYEQYF. The full variable domain, in which reference TRBV5-1 and TRBJ2-7 provide the parts outside the CDR3, is KAGVTQTPRYLIKTRGQQVTLSCSPISGHRSVSWYQQTPGQGLQFLFEYFSETQRNKGNFPGRFSGRQFSNSRSEMNVSTLELGDSALYLCASSSLGTAYEQYFGPGTRLTVT.

The rearrangement uses TRBV28 and TRBJ1-1, with 12 bases aligning to TRBD1. Per germline, CDR1 MDHEN and CDR2 SYDVKM. The CDR3 loop spans 15 amino acids. The J segment lost 7 bases and the V segment lost 3 bases, leaving 6 bases of the junction unmatched. CDR3 residues: CASSLAGTGGHEAFF. The CDR3 bases are TGTGCCAGCAGTTTGGCCGGGACAGGGGGCCATGAAGCTTTCTTT.

This clone was detected only a few times. This rearrangement joins TRBV9 to TRBJ1-3, with D tentatively TRBD1 (6 bases). Deletions cut 4 bases from V and 4 bases from J, with 12 bases between. This CDR3 has 14 residues. Germline V gene lookup returns CDR1 SGDLS and CDR2 YYNGEE. The DNA of the CDR3 is TGTGCCAGCAGCCCTTCGGGACACGGAAACACCATATATTTT. Encoded protein: CASSPSGHGNTIYF.

This clone has a handful of counts. This chain uses TRBV7-9 with TRBJ1-5, with 12 bases matching TRBD1. The CDR3 totals 16 residues. The germline V gene has CDR1 SEHNR and CDR2 FQNEAQ (reference sequence). The V segment lost 3 bases and the J segment 7 bases; nucleotides outside the gene matches: 7. This CDR3 is CASSFTGTGGAQPQHF. The DNA for the CDR3 is TGTGCCAGCAGCTTCACCGGGACAGGGGGCGCCCAGCCCCAGCATTTT.

The chain has TRBV30 and TRBJ1-2, with a tentative D call TRBD1 (5 bases). The CDR3 contains 15 residues. The ends were cut back, 2 bases at V and 5 bases at J, with 18 bases in the middle. CDR1 GTSNPN and CDR2 SVGIG come from the germline V gene (reference sequence). The CDR3 DNA is TGTGCCTGGAGTTTCGGGACCGCCGGGGTTTATGGCTACACCTTC. It specifies CAWSFGTAGVYGYTF.

The genes are TRBV29-1 and TRBJ2-1, with D possibly TRBD2 on 6 matching bases. CDR3 length equals 14 residues. With 5 bases removed from V and 2 bases from J, the gap between germline ends came to 13 bases. Per the germline V gene, CDR1 is SQVTM and CDR2 is ANQGSEA. Here the CDR3 DNA reads TGCAGCGTTCCGGCGGGGCTCGCCTACAATGAGCAGTTCTTC. Its translation is CSVPAGLAYNEQFF.

This clone came up a few times. The gene calls are TRBV29-1 and TRBJ2-3; unclear D gene. CDR1 SQVTM and CDR2 ANQGSEA come from the germline V gene. V lost 4 bases and J 2 bases, leaving 7 bases between the germline ends. The CDR3 has 12 residues. The CDR3 DNA reads TGCAGCGTTGTAGGTGCCACAGATACGCAGTATTTT. Amino acid sequence: CSVVGATDTQYF.

This clone showed up just a few times. The genes are TRBV19 and TRBJ2-7; TRBD2 is a possible D gene (6 bases). The CDR3 covers 14 residues. V lost 5 bases to trimming and J lost 4 bases, with 15 bases between them. Germline values: CDR1 LNHDA, CDR2 SQIVND (reference sequence). The CDR3 coding sequence is TGTGCCAGTAGTGTTACCGGGAGTGAGTACGAGCAGTACTTC. Translating it yields CASSVTGSEYEQYF.

The chain links TRBV27 to TRBJ1-1; no reliable D call. Germline CDR1 MNHEY, CDR2 SMNVEV (reference sequence). With 7 bases removed from V and 2 bases from J, the gap between germline ends came to 17 bases. The CDR3 sequence is 15 residues long. CDR3 region: CASTSLRARNTEAFF. CDR3 sequence (DNA): TGTGCCAGCACCTCTCTGAGGGCCAGAAACACTGAAGCTTTCTTT.

The chain links TRBV9 to TRBJ2-2; D might be TRBD2 (5 bases). The CDR3 has 14 residues. Trimming left V 0 bases short and J 6 bases short, with 9 bases between. CDR1 is SGDLS and CDR2 is YYNGEE in the germline V gene. CDR3 DNA: TGTGCCAGCAGCGTAGCGAGGGAACCCGGGGAGCTGTTTTTT. Encoded protein: CASSVAREPGELFF.